This TCR beta chain originates from a study of blood T cell repertoires in COVID-19. The overall study: PBMCs, B-cell-depleted T cells, or T cells provided the cDNA or gDNA that made up the material.

In germline, CDR1 is SGHNT, CDR2 YYREEE (reference sequence). This CDR3 is built from 14 residues. V lost 1 base to trimming and J lost 2 bases, with 9 bases between them. Per the authors' pipeline: Using reference gene primer amplification, nucleated cell counts were estimated. Using immunoSEQ multiplex PCR, the repertoire was profiled, and TCRdb retains in-frame clones only, with some absent. The V and J calls and clone size come from that table; D and trimming were worked out from the DNA. This sample yields more than 75,000 clones, of which about four fifths are seen a single time; about 9.4% belongs to the top ten.

This rearrangement joins TRBV5-4 to TRBJ1-2; D possibly corresponds to TRBD1 (5 bases). Sequencing was carried out using peripheral blood. The source is a man in his 60s with acute or convalescent COVID-19. CDR3 in amino acids: CASSLKGINYGYTF. The DNA for the CDR3 is TGTGCCAGCAGCTTGAAGGGGATAAACTATGGCTACACCTTC.